Shown below are 31 T cell receptor beta chains from a single sample sequenced in a study of early T cells in non-severe SARS-CoV-2 infection. From the 5' RACE reads, TCRdb called clonotypes with MiXCR, one entry per CDR3 protein. The sample shows some 30,000 distinct CDR3 sequences, approximately 5% of them seen only once. Material: whole blood. The receptors come from an adult who was a healthcare worker with PCR-confirmed SARS-CoV-2 infection or an uninfected control (not recorded which).

This clonotype was recorded many times. CDR3 sequence: CAISERTSGGSSYNEQFF. The CDR3, as DNA: TGTGCCATCAGTGAGCGGACTAGCGGGGGAAGCTCCTACAATGAGCAGTTCTTC. The chain couples TRBV10-3 to TRBJ2-1, with 13 bases identical to TRBD2. The CDR3 is made up of 18 amino acids. Germline values: CDR1 ENHRY, CDR2 SYGVKD. Unmatched junction bases numbered 4, after V lost 2 bases and J lost 0 bases.

This clonotype showed up just a few times. The genes are TRBV3-1 and TRBJ2-7; no definite D call. V lost 0 bases and J 5 bases, leaving 5 bases between the germline ends. This CDR3 is 12 amino acids long. Germline CDR1 is LGHDT and CDR2 is YNNKEL (reference sequence). CDR3 loop: CASSQERNEQYF. The CDR3 bases are TGTGCCAGCAGCCAAGAACGGAACGAGCAGTACTTC.

This clonotype has more than one count but fewer than ten. The rearrangement links TRBV18 to TRBJ1-1, with D perhaps matching TRBD1 (5 bases). Trimming took 5 bases from V and 1 from J, leaving 8 bases between them. CDR3 length: 13 residues. CDR1 and CDR2 from the germline V gene are KGHSH and LQKENI. The CDR3 protein is CASSEDRNTEAFF. The CDR3 DNA reads as TGTGCCAGCTCAGAAGACAGGAACACTGAAGCTTTCTTT.

In this sample, this clonotype turned up a few times. The chain couples TRBV5-4 to TRBJ2-1; D is ambiguous. The CDR3 consists of 11 residues. Germline V lookup: CDR1 SGHNT, CDR2 YYREEE (reference sequence). Between the trimmed V and J ends, which lost 6 bases and 8 bases, there was a span of 9 bases. The CDR3 sequence: CASTRNDEQFF. The CDR3 DNA follows: TGTGCCAGCACCCGCAATGATGAGCAGTTCTTC. Based on the CDR3 plus reference TRBV5-4 and TRBJ2-1, the full variable domain is ETGVTQSPTHLIKTRGQQVTLRCSSQSGHNTVSWYQQALGQGPQFIFQYYREEENGRGNFPPRFSGLQFPNYSSELNVNALELDDSALYLCASTRNDEQFFGPGTRLTVL.

The chain is built from TRBV28 and TRBJ2-4; D perhaps matches TRBD2 (5 bases). The CDR3 is 15 amino acids. Germline CDR1 and CDR2: MDHEN and SYDVKM. V lost 5 bases, J lost 0 bases, and 11 bases lay in between. This CDR3 is CASSGGRLAKNIQYF. DNA of the CDR3: TGTGCCAGCAGTGGCGGGCGGCTAGCCAAAAACATTCAGTACTTC. The variable domain in full, completed from reference TRBV28 and TRBJ2-4, reads DVKVTQSSRYLVKRTGEKVFLECVQDMDHENMFWYRQDPGLGLRLIYFSYDVKMKEKGDIPEGYSVSREKKERFSLILESASTNQTSMYLCASSGGRLAKNIQYFGAGTRLSVL.

There are many counts of this clonotype. The chain has TRBV6-4 and TRBJ1-6; 7 bases fit TRBD1. J gave up 10 bases and V 4 bases, and 7 bases lay outside the gene matches. Germline CDR1 and CDR2: MRHNA and SNTAGT. This CDR3 is built from 14 residues. CDR3 bases: TGTGCCAGCAGTGCGACAGGGAGAAGGTCACCCCTCCACTTT. Encoded protein: CASSATGRRSPLHF.

CDR3 sequence: CASSSPGQGVRSPLHF. The CDR3 DNA reads TGTGCCAGCAGCTCTCCGGGACAGGGAGTACGTTCACCCCTCCACTTT. The V gene is TRBV12-3 or TRBV12-4, the J gene TRBJ1-6; 9 nucleotides align to TRBD1. This CDR3 is 16 amino acids long. V was clipped by 6 bases and J by 9 bases; unmatched bases: 12.

This clonotype has ten or more counts. The chain combines TRBV18 with TRBJ2-1; unclear D gene. From germline, CDR1 is KGHSH and CDR2 LQKENI. CDR3 size: 16 residues. V was cut by 3 bases and J by 0 bases, with 12 bases left in between. The CDR3 DNA reads as TGTGCCAGCTCACCGATCTCCTCCTTCTCCTACAATGAGCAGTTCTTC. This translates into CASSPISSFSYNEQFF. Complete variable domain (other parts from reference TRBV18 and TRBJ2-1): NAGVMQNPRHLVRRRGQEARLRCSPMKGHSHVYWYRQLPEEGLKFMVYLQKENIIDESGMPKERFSAEFPKEGPSILRIQQVVRGDSAAYFCASSPISSFSYNEQFFGPGTRLTVL.

This clonotype was recorded a few times. As DNA, the CDR3 is TGTGCCAGCAGTCCCCTCCCGGGACAGGGGGGCAAGGGCAATCAGCCCCAGCATTTT. Translation gives CASSPLPGQGGKGNQPQHF. The chain has TRBV6-5 and TRBJ1-5; TRBD1 agrees at 11 bases. V trimming: 5 bases; J trimming: 2 bases; junction bases outside the gene matches: 14. Germline V gives CDR1 MNHEY, CDR2 SVGAGI. The CDR3 is 19 residues long.

This clonotype was picked up many times. V gene TRBV7-9 combines with J gene TRBJ2-6, with a possible D match to TRBD1 (6 bases). Germline CDR1 reads SEHNR; CDR2 reads FQNEAQ (reference sequence). V dropped 0 bases and J dropped 0 bases, with 9 bases sitting between them. This CDR3 spans 17 amino acids. CDR3 sequence reads: CASSLAIQGSGANVLTF. The CDR3, as DNA: TGTGCCAGCAGCTTAGCGATACAGGGCTCTGGGGCCAACGTCCTGACTTTC.

This sequence joins TRBV12-3 or TRBV12-4 and TRBJ2-3; 7 nucleotides match TRBD2. The CDR3 runs 18 residues. V lost 5 bases to trimming and J lost 1 base; unmatched junction nucleotides: 15. CDR3 DNA: TGTGCCAGCAGTCCCCAACCAAGACTAGCTCGAGGCACAGATACGCAGTATTTT. As protein: CASSPQPRLARGTDTQYF.

This sequence joins TRBV28 and TRBJ2-7; D unresolved. Germline CDR1 is MDHEN and CDR2 is SYDVKM. The CDR3 length is 14 residues. The V end lost 6 bases, the J end lost 3 bases, and 15 bases lay between the germline ends. The CDR3 here is CASSLGPAGYEQYF. The CDR3 coding sequence is TGTGCCAGCAGCCTAGGGCCCGCCGGCTACGAGCAGTACTTC.

This clonotype was counted a few times. This chain joins TRBV6-2 or TRBV6-3 and TRBJ2-2, with D maybe TRBD2 (7 bases). The CDR3 loop spans 19 amino acids. Germline lookup yields CDR1 MNHEY and CDR2 SVGEGT. Trimming removed 7 bases at V and 5 bases at J, with 29 bases between. The CDR3 DNA is TGTGCCAGCATCACCCCTCCCACAGTGGGGGGGGCAGGAACCGGGGAGCTGTTTTTT. Its protein is CASITPPTVGGAGTGELFF.

This clonotype has at least ten counts. The chain joins TRBV21-1 to TRBJ2-2; TRBD1 is the table's D call and was not checked against the DNA. TRBV21-1 corresponds to a pseudogene. This CDR3 is built from 19 residues. The CDR3 is CASSTDRDEEGRGTGELFF. CDR3 nucleotide sequence: TGTGCCAGCTCTACGGACAGGGACGAAGAAGGTCGGGGCACCGGGGAGCTGTTTTTT.

The chain employs TRBV3-1 and TRBJ1-2, with a tentative D call TRBD1 (5 bases). Trimming cost V 5 bases and J 8 bases, with 12 bases left between them. This CDR3 region has 12 residues. Germline CDR1 LGHDT, CDR2 YNNKEL (reference sequence). The CDR3 region has the DNA TGTGCCAGCAGCTTCCAGGGCGGCGGCTACACCTTC. It is translated as CASSFQGGGYTF.

This chain links TRBV6-5 with TRBJ2-7, with D perhaps matching TRBD2 (6 bases). Trimming took off 0 bases at V and 2 bases at J, with 14 bases between the two ends. Germline assignment: CDR1 MNHEY and CDR2 SVGAGI. The CDR3 loop spans 16 amino acids. The DNA for the CDR3 is TGTGCCAGCAGTTACTCGGGACTTAGTGGAACCTACGAGCAGTACTTC. Translation gives CASSYSGLSGTYEQYF.

This clonotype was counted a few times. The CDR3: CASTSPRGGQDEKLFF. CDR3 coding DNA: TGTGCCAGCACGAGCCCTCGTGGGGGGCAAGATGAAAAACTGTTTTTT. The chain employs TRBV2 and TRBJ1-4; D might be TRBD1 (6 bases). Trimming pared 7 bases from V and 6 bases from J, leaving 21 bases between. There are 16 residues in the CDR3. The V gene's germline CDR1 is SNHLY and CDR2 FYNNEI.

At least ten counts were recorded for this clonotype. The chain links TRBV7-6 to TRBJ1-1; no clear D gene. V lost 5 bases and J lost 5, with 12 bases in between. The germline V gene encodes CDR1 SGHVS and CDR2 FNYEAQ. CDR3 size: 13 residues. The CDR3 nucleotides read TGTGCCAGCAGCCGGATCGTGGATACTGAAGCTTTCTTT. Protein: CASSRIVDTEAFF.

This clonotype was seen a few times. The V and J genes are TRBV20-1 and TRBJ1-4, with 8 bases matching TRBD1. The J segment lost 4 bases and the V segment lost 5 bases, leaving 6 bases of the junction unmatched. Germline CDR1 is DFQATT and CDR2 is SNEGSKA (reference sequence). CDR3 size: 14 residues. The CDR3 nucleotides are TGCAGTGCTGTAGACAGGGGCCTTAATGAAAAACTGTTTTTT. Translating gives CSAVDRGLNEKLFF.

This sequence joins TRBV7-9 and TRBJ2-5; D gene uncertain. The ends were cut back, 6 bases at V and 5 bases at J, with 10 bases in the middle. The CDR3 consists of 12 residues. Germline CDR1 is SEHNR and CDR2 is FQNEAQ (reference sequence). The CDR3 nucleotides read TGTGCCAGCAGTCTACCGAAGGAGACCCAGTACTTC. It specifies CASSLPKETQYF.

This clonotype occurred many times. The J gene is TRBJ2-1, the V gene TRBV20-1, with 9 nucleotides matching TRBD1. Unmatched junction bases numbered 7, after V lost 3 bases and J lost 1 base. The CDR3 is 16 residues long. Looked up from germline, CDR1 is DFQATT and CDR2 is SNEGSKA (reference sequence). The DNA of the CDR3 is TGCAGTGCTAGGGCGACAGGGGGAAGATCCTACAATGAGCAGTTCTTC. Protein sequence: CSARATGGRSYNEQFF.

In its sample, this clonotype was seen a few times. The junction and the germline gene differ at one end; a read error may be behind it. This rearrangement joins TRBV7-9 to TRBJ2-5; D perhaps matches TRBD2 (5 bases). The CDR3 has 15 amino acids. Germline values: CDR1 SEHNR, CDR2 FQNEAQ (reference sequence). The CDR3 spells CACSLDGAVTETQYF. The CDR3 nucleotides read TGTGCCTGCAGCTTGGACGGAGCGGTGACGGAGACCCAGTACTTC. Looking up the rest from reference TRBV7-9 and TRBJ2-5 gives the full variable domain: DTGVSQNPRHKITKRGQNVTFRCDPISEHNRLYWYRQTLGQGPEFLTYFQNEAQLEKSRLLSDRFSAERPKGSFSTLEIQRTEQGDSAMYLCACSLDGAVTETQYFGPGTRLLVL.

This clonotype showed up many times. This chain connects TRBV7-2 to TRBJ2-3, with 8 bases fitting TRBD1. The CDR3 covers 15 residues. Germline trimming cut 0 bases from V and 5 bases from J; bases unmatched to any gene: 4. The germline V gene has CDR1 SGHTA and CDR2 FQGNSA. Here the CDR3 DNA reads TGTGCCAGCAGCTTAGCACAGGGGGGACAAGATACGCAGTATTTT. It translates to CASSLAQGGQDTQYF. Supplemented by reference TRBV7-2 and TRBJ2-3, the full variable domain reads GAGVSQSPSNKVTEKGKDVELRCDPISGHTALYWYRQSLGQGLEFLIYFQGNSAPDKSGLPSDRFSAERTGGSVSTLTIQRTQQEDSAVYLCASSLAQGGQDTQYFGPGTRLTVL.

This clonotype was seen ten or more times. This chain connects TRBV5-4 to TRBJ2-3; 11 bases agree with TRBD1. This CDR3 contains 15 residues. V lost 4 bases, J lost 3 bases, and 4 bases stayed unmatched. Germline lookup yields CDR1 SGHNT and CDR2 YYREEE (reference sequence). DNA for the CDR3: TGTGCCAGCAGCCAGGACAGGGGGCGGACAGATACGCAGTATTTT. Amino acids: CASSQDRGRTDTQYF. Full variable domain (outside the CDR3, taken from reference TRBV5-4 and TRBJ2-3): ETGVTQSPTHLIKTRGQQVTLRCSSQSGHNTVSWYQQALGQGPQFIFQYYREEENGRGNFPPRFSGLQFPNYSSELNVNALELDDSALYLCASSQDRGRTDTQYFGPGTRLTVL.

The V gene is TRBV29-1, the J gene TRBJ2-5; D possibly corresponds to TRBD1 (6 bases). Trimming shortened V by 2 bases and J by 5 bases, and 12 bases separated the two germline ends. The CDR3 extends over 13 amino acids. Germline CDR1 SQVTM, CDR2 ANQGSEA. The CDR3 here is CSVETGRGETQYF. CDR3 bases: TGCAGCGTTGAAACGGGCAGGGGTGAGACCCAGTACTTC.

This clonotype was seen repeatedly, ten times or more. V is TRBV7-9 and J is TRBJ1-4; TRBD1 aligns across 7 bases. There are 15 residues in the CDR3. CDR1 and CDR2 from the germline V gene are SEHNR and FQNEAQ (reference sequence). Trimming at V came to 2 bases and at J to 7 bases, leaving 7 bases not matched to a gene. CDR3 residues: CASSLRVTGVEKLFF. The CDR3 DNA is TGTGCCAGCAGCTTACGGGTAACAGGGGTTGAAAAACTGTTTTTT.

This clonotype was detected many times. The V call is TRBV7-2, the J call TRBJ2-2, with 9 nucleotides matching TRBD1. Germline CDR1 is SGHTA and CDR2 is FQGNSA. This CDR3 has 15 amino acids. V gave up 7 bases and J gave up 5 bases; unmatched junction bases: 8. The CDR3 is CASINRGRRTGELFF. As DNA, the CDR3 is TGTGCCAGCATAAACAGGGGGCGCAGGACCGGGGAGCTGTTTTTT.

Judged by abundance, this clonotype is medium-sized. The rearrangement links TRBV29-1 to TRBJ1-5; no reliable D call. Deletions cut 4 bases from V and 1 base from J, with 8 bases between. Germline CDR1 SQVTM, CDR2 ANQGSEA. This CDR3 has 13 residues. The CDR3 loop reads CSVGSGSNQPQHF. In DNA form, the CDR3 reads TGCAGCGTTGGTTCGGGGAGCAATCAGCCCCAGCATTTT.

This clonotype was observed many times. The chain employs TRBV28 and TRBJ1-1; 7 nucleotides align to TRBD1. The germline V gene has CDR1 MDHEN and CDR2 SYDVKM. With V trimmed by 6 bases and J by 5 bases, 9 bases remained unmatched. The CDR3 covers 14 residues. The CDR3 loop is CASSYDRVKTEAFF. CDR3 DNA: TGTGCCAGCAGCTATGACAGGGTAAAAACTGAAGCTTTCTTT.

This clonotype was seen at least ten times. This chain joins TRBV11-2 and TRBJ2-5; 9 positions match TRBD2. Trimming at V came to 5 bases and at J to 5 bases, leaving 12 bases not matched to a gene. Germline V CDR1 and CDR2: SGHAT, FQNNGV. CDR3 size: 16 residues. CDR3 sequence (DNA): TGTGCCAGCAGCCTAGCGGTAGGGCTAGCGGGGGAGACCCAGTACTTC. Translating it yields CASSLAVGLAGETQYF.

This clonotype was detected a few times. V and J are TRBV3-1 and TRBJ2-3, with 7 bases aligning to TRBD2. The V gene end was trimmed by 4 bases and the J gene end by 4 bases; junction bases not matched to a gene: 11. CDR1 is LGHDT and CDR2 is YNNKEL in the germline V gene (reference sequence). The CDR3 extends over 16 amino acids. CDR3 loop: CASSRRTSGSADTQYF. The DNA of the CDR3 is TGTGCCAGCAGCCGCCGGACTAGTGGGTCCGCAGATACGCAGTATTTT.